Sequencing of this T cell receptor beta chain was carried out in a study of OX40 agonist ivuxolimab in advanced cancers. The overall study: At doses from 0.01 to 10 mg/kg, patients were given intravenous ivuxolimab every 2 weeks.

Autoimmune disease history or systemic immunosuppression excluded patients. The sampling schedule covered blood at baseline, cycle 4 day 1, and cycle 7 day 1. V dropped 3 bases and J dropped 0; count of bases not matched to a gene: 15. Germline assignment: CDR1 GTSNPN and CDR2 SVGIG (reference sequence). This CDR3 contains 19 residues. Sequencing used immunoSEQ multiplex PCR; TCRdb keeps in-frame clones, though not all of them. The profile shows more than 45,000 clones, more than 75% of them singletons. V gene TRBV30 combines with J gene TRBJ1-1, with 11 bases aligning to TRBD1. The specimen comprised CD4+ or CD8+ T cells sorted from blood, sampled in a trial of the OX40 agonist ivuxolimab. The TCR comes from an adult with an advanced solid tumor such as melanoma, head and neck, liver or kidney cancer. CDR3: CAWRASRTGGLRLNTEAFF. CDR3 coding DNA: TGTGCCTGGAGAGCCTCACGGACAGGGGGCCTCAGGCTGAACACTGAAGCTTTCTTT.